A single T cell receptor beta chain is shown here with its context. What it binds is not known. Ranging in age from about 6 to 90, the donors were healthy Caucasian individuals from Russia. Germline loops: CDR1 MNHEY, CDR2 SMNVEV (reference sequence). This CDR3 contains 17 residues. Trimming pared 4 bases from V and 2 bases from J, leaving 21 bases between. For the second PCR, which ran for about 6 to 11 cycles, a sample-barcoded 5' primer and a J-beta primer mix were used. TCRdb ran MiXCR on the 5' RACE reads and lists one entry per CDR3 protein. The sample lists over 1,500,000 distinct CDR3 sequences, approximately 50% seen once, with approximately 2% in the top ten. This sample is part of a study of blood T cells in healthy people across ages. Regarding the study as a whole: With naive T cell percentage, TCR beta diversity showed a strong correlation. Roughly linearly, TCR beta diversity per million T cells fell as age increased.

This clonotype originated in a woman in her thirties or forties in good health. V gene TRBV27 combines with J gene TRBJ2-7; D uncertain. Material for sequencing was blood. CDR3 loop: CASSSPSIGRVPYEQYF. The DNA of the CDR3 is TGTGCCAGCAGTTCCCCATCAATTGGTAGGGTCCCCTACGAGCAGTACTTC.